Shown below are 9 T cell receptor beta chains from a single sample sequenced in a study of post-analysis software for immune sequencing data. Study-wide findings and caveats: Roughly 5 TRBV segments (TRBV5-6, TRBV5-1 and TRBV20-1 among them) occurred more frequently in patients than in controls.

Carried by the TCR beta cDNA libraries were unique molecular identifiers. TCRdb passed the PCR reads through MiXCR, listing each CDR3 protein once. This table holds about 500,000 distinct CDR3 sequences, roughly 45% found once. Their antigens are not known. Sequencing input: blood. All receptors derive from a girl aged 5 to 17 with multiple sclerosis.

CDR3 bases: TGCAGTGCCGACTTACTAGATCCACTAGCCTACGAGCAGTACTTC. Protein product: CSADLLDPLAYEQYF. V is TRBV20-1 and J is TRBJ2-7; maybe TRBD2 (5 bases). Deletions cut 6 bases from V and 2 bases from J, with 20 bases between. This CDR3 contains 15 residues. Germline loops: CDR1 DFQATT, CDR2 SNEGSKA (reference sequence).

The chain is built from TRBV6-5 and TRBJ2-1, with 7 bases identical to TRBD2. Germline V gene lookup returns CDR1 MNHEY and CDR2 SVGAGI. V shed 5 bases and J 6 bases; nucleotides not matched to a gene: 4. The CDR3 loop spans 13 amino acids. CDR3 sequence (DNA): TGTGCCAGCAGTGGGGGGGAGTTCAATGAGCAGTTCTTC. Translated: CASSGGEFNEQFF.

The chain couples TRBV15 to TRBJ2-5, with D uncertain. Trimming took off 0 bases at V and 4 bases at J, with 3 bases between the two ends. Germline lookup yields CDR1 LNHNV and CDR2 YYDKDF (reference sequence). The CDR3 spans 12 residues. CDR3 bases: TGTGCCACCAGCAGAGAAGGAGAGACCCAGTACTTC. As protein: CATSREGETQYF.

This chain connects TRBV5-1 to TRBJ2-7; D perhaps matches TRBD1 (6 bases). Trimming pared 5 bases from V and 0 bases from J, leaving 12 bases between. The CDR3 is 14 amino acids. The germline gives CDR1 SGHRS, CDR2 YFSETQ. Here the CDR3 reads CASRGTTSSYEQYF. The CDR3, as DNA: TGCGCCAGCAGAGGGACAACATCCTCCTACGAGCAGTACTTC.

The chain recombines TRBV6-5 with TRBJ2-7, with 8 nucleotides matching TRBD2. Germline lookup yields CDR1 MNHEY and CDR2 SVGAGI. There are 14 residues in the CDR3. V lost 4 bases, J lost 3 bases, and 5 bases stayed unmatched. The chain's CDR3 is CASSFRGGIYEQYF. The DNA of the CDR3 is TGTGCCAGCAGTTTCCGGGGGGGGATCTACGAGCAGTACTTC.

This rearrangement joins TRBV28 to TRBJ2-5, with D possibly being TRBD1 (6 bases). This CDR3 is built from 12 residues. Deletions cut 6 bases from V and 4 bases from J, with 9 bases between. Per the germline V gene, CDR1 is MDHEN and CDR2 is SYDVKM. This chain's CDR3 is CASSIQGETQYF. CDR3 nucleotide sequence: TGTGCCAGCAGCATACAGGGAGAGACCCAGTACTTC.

V is TRBV9 and J is TRBJ2-5, with D maybe TRBD2 (7 bases). The V gene's germline CDR1 is SGDLS and CDR2 YYNGEE. CDR3 size: 15 residues. V was trimmed by 0 bases and J by 1 base, leaving 10 bases between them. The CDR3 DNA is TGTGCCAGCAGCGTAGGGGGGGGGCCCCAAGAGACCCAGTACTTC. It translates to CASSVGGGPQETQYF.

This clonotype has a handful of counts. J is TRBJ1-2 and V is TRBV12-3 or TRBV12-4; D may be TRBD1 (6 bases). V was clipped by 6 bases and J by 7 bases, with 24 bases between them. CDR3 length: 16 amino acids. In DNA form, the CDR3 reads TGTGCCAGCAGCTCCCCGAACCCCCGACAGGAAACTGGCTACACCTTC. Its translation: CASSSPNPRQETGYTF.

This rearrangement joins TRBV28 to TRBJ2-6, with 8 positions matching TRBD2. Unmatched junction bases numbered 3, after V lost 7 bases and J lost 1 base. The CDR3 is 15 residues long. Germline-derived CDR1 and CDR2 are MDHEN and SYDVKM. The DNA of the CDR3 is TGTGCCAGCATCCGGGAGGGATCTGGGGCCAACGTCCTGACTTTC. Protein product: CASIREGSGANVLTF.